These T cell receptor beta chains were read from a single sample in a study of identical twins. In TCRdb, the 5' RACE reads were re-called with MiXCR into one record per CDR3 protein. The table has about 220,000 distinct CDR3 sequences, 6.5% seen once; the top ten hold 13% to 15%. The sample also formed part of further work on T cells expressing NK-cell markers.

Source material: CD8+ T cells sorted from blood. The source of these receptors is a woman younger than 30 in good health. CDR3s include the opening cysteine and the closing phenylalanine or tryptophan. The order of the fields is D gene, clone size, V gene, J gene, CDR3 DNA, CDR3 protein. D genes are given only for firm matches. Rows give clone size only sometimes, using once, few, many, or a class for an expanded clone.

D: TRBD1
size: many
V: TRBV10-3
J: TRBJ1-1
DNA: TGTGCCATCACCCCCCGGGACAGGGGGACTGAAGCTTTCTTT
CDR3: CAITPRDRGTEAFF

D: NA
size: NA
V: TRBV20-1
J: TRBJ2-5
DNA: TGCAGTGCTAGGGAAGGGGGGGTCGCGGAGACCCAGTACTTC
CDR3: CSAREGGVAETQYF

D: NA
size: many
V: TRBV9
J: TRBJ1-4
DNA: TGTGCCAGCAGCGTAGAGGGGGAAGGGGAAAAACTGTTTTTT
CDR3: CASSVEGEGEKLFF

D: TRBD2
size: many
V: TRBV12-3/TRBV12-4
J: TRBJ2-1
DNA: TGTGCCAGCACTTCGCGCGGGGGGGCCAACAATGAGCAGTTCTTC
CDR3: CASTSRGGANNEQFF

D: TRBD2
size: NA
V: TRBV20-1
J: TRBJ2-1
DNA: TGCAGTGCTGCCTCGGGGCGGGGGGTCCCTACGAATACGTACAATGAGCAGTTCTTC
CDR3: CSAASGRGVPTNTYNEQFF

D: TRBD2
size: few
V: TRBV6-5
J: TRBJ2-1
DNA: TGTGCCAGCACCTACGGGGGGGGGGAGCAGTTCTTC
CDR3: CASTYGGGEQFF

D: NA
size: many
V: TRBV9
J: TRBJ2-3
DNA: TGTGCCAGCAGCGTAGAAGGACTCCCCCGAGACACAGATACGCAGTATTTT
CDR3: CASSVEGLPRDTDTQYF

D: NA
size: many
V: TRBV11-2
J: TRBJ2-7
DNA: TGTGCCAGCAGCGTCCGGGATAACTACGAGCAGTACTTC
CDR3: CASSVRDNYEQYF

D: TRBD1
size: many
V: TRBV29-1
J: TRBJ1-2
DNA: TGCAGCGTTGACAGGGGGCACGGTGGCTACACCTTC
CDR3: CSVDRGHGGYTF

D: NA
size: NA
V: TRBV3-1
J: TRBJ1-6
DNA: TGTGCCAGCAGCCAAGATACGGGCTCCTATAATTCACCCCTCCACTTT
CDR3: CASSQDTGSYNSPLHF

D: TRBD1
size: few
V: TRBV3-1
J: TRBJ1-2
DNA: TGTGCCAGCAGCACAGGGACAGGGGGAAACGGCTACACCTTC
CDR3: CASSTGTGGNGYTF

D: NA
size: few
V: TRBV11-3
J: TRBJ2-5
DNA: TGTGCCAGCAGCCCAGAATCCCAAGAGACCCAGTACTTC
CDR3: CASSPESQETQYF

D: NA
size: NA
V: TRBV20-1
J: TRBJ2-3
DNA: TGCAGTGCTTTTTCAGTGGGAGATACGCAGTATTTT
CDR3: CSAFSVGDTQYF

D: TRBD1
size: NA
V: TRBV10-1
J: TRBJ1-1
DNA: TGCGCCAGCAGTGCGACTCGACAGGGGGCCCTGAACACTGAAGCTTTCTTT
CDR3: CASSATRQGALNTEAFF

D: NA
size: few
V: TRBV2
J: TRBJ2-1
DNA: TGTGCCAGCGGGGTTGGAGGATTTCTCTACAATGAGCAGTTCTTC
CDR3: CASGVGGFLYNEQFF

D: NA
size: many
V: TRBV10-3
J: TRBJ2-7
DNA: TGTGCCATCGGTAGCGGAGCTTACGAGCAGTACTTC
CDR3: CAIGSGAYEQYF

D: TRBD1
size: many
V: TRBV5-6
J: TRBJ1-2
DNA: TGTGCCAGCAGCGCCGGGACAGCTAACTATGGCTACACCTTC
CDR3: CASSAGTANYGYTF

D: NA
size: NA
V: TRBV27
J: TRBJ2-7
DNA: TGTGCCAGCAGGGTCCCGGGAATTTTCCCCTACGAGCAGTACTTC
CDR3: CASRVPGIFPYEQYF

D: NA
size: NA
V: TRBV3-1
J: TRBJ2-5
DNA: TGTGCCAGCAGCCATTCCTTAGCCGCTCAAGAGACCCAGTACTTC
CDR3: CASSHSLAAQETQYF

D: NA
size: many
V: TRBV10-2
J: TRBJ2-1
DNA: TGCGCCAGCAGGACCGGGACCGAGCAGTTCTTC
CDR3: CASRTGTEQFF

D: NA
size: NA
V: TRBV7-6
J: TRBJ1-1
DNA: TGTGCCAGCAGCGCGAAATGGGGCTCCACTGAAGCTTTCTTT
CDR3: CASSAKWGSTEAFF

D: TRBD2
size: many
V: TRBV10-3
J: TRBJ2-1
DNA: TGTGCCATCAGTGGGACTAGCGGGGGGCCTGCTGGCGCCTACAATGAGCAGTTCTTC
CDR3: CAISGTSGGPAGAYNEQFF

D: TRBD2
size: many
V: TRBV5-1
J: TRBJ2-3
DNA: TGCGCCAGTGCGGGACTAGCGGGACCCCTGGCGGATACGCAGTATTTT
CDR3: CASAGLAGPLADTQYF

D: NA
size: many
V: TRBV2
J: TRBJ1-5
DNA: TGTGCCAGCAGTCAGGGTAGCAATCAGCCCCAGCATTTT
CDR3: CASSQGSNQPQHF

D: TRBD1
size: NA
V: TRBV4-1
J: TRBJ2-1
DNA: TGCGCCAGCAGCAAGACAGGGAATGAGCAGTTCTTC
CDR3: CASSKTGNEQFF

D: TRBD2
size: many
V: TRBV5-1
J: TRBJ2-1
DNA: TGCGCCAGCAGCTGGGCCGTAACTCCTAGCGGGGGATACAATGAGCAGTTCTTC
CDR3: CASSWAVTPSGGYNEQFF

D: NA
size: many
V: TRBV12-3/TRBV12-4
J: TRBJ2-3
DNA: TGTGCCAGCAGTTTACCGGGCACAGATACGCAGTATTTT
CDR3: CASSLPGTDTQYF

D: TRBD2
size: many
V: TRBV20-1
J: TRBJ2-1
DNA: TGCAGTGCTAGACCGAGCGGGGCTACCATTCACAATGAGCAGTTCTTC
CDR3: CSARPSGATIHNEQFF

D: NA
size: NA
V: TRBV29-1
J: TRBJ1-2
DNA: TGCAGCGTCACCGGATGGGGGTATGGCTACACCTTC
CDR3: CSVTGWGYGYTF

D: NA
size: NA
V: TRBV9
J: TRBJ1-2
DNA: TGTGCCAGCAGCCCCGAGGGGTCGTTCTATGGCTACACCTTC
CDR3: CASSPEGSFYGYTF

D: TRBD2
size: few
V: TRBV20-1
J: TRBJ2-7
DNA: TGCAGTGCTACTAAGGCGGGGGGGGCCTACGAGCAGTACTTC
CDR3: CSATKAGGAYEQYF

D: TRBD1
size: NA
V: TRBV25-1
J: TRBJ2-5
DNA: TGTGCCAGCAGTCTGACAGGGGGAACGGAGACCCAGTACTTC
CDR3: CASSLTGGTETQYF

D: TRBD1
size: NA
V: TRBV4-1
J: TRBJ2-7
DNA: TGCGCCAGCAGCACCCCGGGACAGGGACACGAGCAGTACTTC
CDR3: CASSTPGQGHEQYF

D: NA
size: many
V: TRBV6-5
J: TRBJ2-2
DNA: TGTGCCAGCAGTTACTCGATGAGCGGGCCGAACACCGGGGAGCTGTTTTTT
CDR3: CASSYSMSGPNTGELFF

D: NA
size: few
V: TRBV21-1
J: TRBJ1-1
DNA: TGTGCCAGCAGCCCCCGCTGGGAAGCTTTCTTT
CDR3: CASSPRWEAFF

D: NA
size: few
V: TRBV6-2/TRBV6-3
J: TRBJ2-3
DNA: TGTGCCGGAGGGGGATTCGGCACAGATACGCAGTATTTT
CDR3: CAGGGFGTDTQYF

D: TRBD1
size: NA
V: TRBV11-2
J: TRBJ1-1
DNA: TGTGCCAGCAGCTCGACAGGGCCCACTGAAGCTTTCTTT
CDR3: CASSSTGPTEAFF

D: NA
size: many
V: TRBV12-3/TRBV12-4
J: TRBJ2-2
DNA: TGTGCCTCCAAGTCCGGGGAGCTGTTTTTT
CDR3: CASKSGELFF

D: NA
size: few
V: TRBV6-2/TRBV6-3
J: TRBJ1-4
DNA: TGTGCCAGCAGTTTGCCGGAATCAACTAATGAAAAACTGTTTTTT
CDR3: CASSLPESTNEKLFF

D: NA
size: NA
V: TRBV2
J: TRBJ1-2
DNA: TGTGCCACCAATTCGCAGGGTCGGTATGGCTACACCTTC
CDR3: CATNSQGRYGYTF

D: NA
size: NA
V: TRBV6-5
J: TRBJ2-7
DNA: TGTGCCAGCAGTTACTCTGCAGGCGAGCAGTACTTC
CDR3: CASSYSAGEQYF

D: NA
size: many
V: TRBV27
J: TRBJ1-4
DNA: TGTGCCAGCAGAGTTAGGGGAGGCGAAAAACTGTTTTTT
CDR3: CASRVRGGEKLFF

D: NA
size: many
V: TRBV5-1
J: TRBJ2-7
DNA: TGCGCCAGCAGCTTGGCCCCGGGTGGCTACGAGCAGTACTTC
CDR3: CASSLAPGGYEQYF

D: TRBD2
size: NA
V: TRBV12-3/TRBV12-4
J: TRBJ2-3
DNA: TGTGCCAGCACTTTGCTAGCGGGCGGGGCAGATACGCAGTATTTT
CDR3: CASTLLAGGADTQYF

D: NA
size: NA
V: TRBV6-5
J: TRBJ2-1
DNA: TGTGCCAGCAGTTACTCAGGGTCATCCTCCTACAATGAGCAGTTCTTC
CDR3: CASSYSGSSSYNEQFF